This T cell receptor beta chain was recovered during a study of T cell responses to AZD1222 COVID-19 vaccine. General study points: Most donors were white British, females outnumbered males, and clonal diversity was possibly underestimated. As reported, nearly half of all spike-specific TCRs target variant regions that are unmutated. CD4 TCRs covered the whole spike, strongest at regions 160-218 and 743-854.

Germline-derived CDR1 and CDR2 are SGHRS and YFSETQ. Trimming shortened V by 5 bases and J by 4 bases, and 8 bases separated the two germline ends. The CDR3 is 12 residues long. For this clone: Its antigen remains unknown.

Libraries were prepared by immunoSEQ multiplex PCR; TCRdb keeps only in-frame clonotypes and omits some of them. The sample carries about 62,000 clones, approximately 90% recorded once. The J gene is TRBJ2-3, the V gene TRBV5-1; D is undetermined. The specimen comprised peripheral blood, sampled on day 0 of AZD1222 vaccination. The clonotype comes from an adult in good health. For the CDR3, the DNA is TGCGCCAGCAGGTCAAGTTCAGATACGCAGTATTTT. Its protein is CASRSSSDTQYF.